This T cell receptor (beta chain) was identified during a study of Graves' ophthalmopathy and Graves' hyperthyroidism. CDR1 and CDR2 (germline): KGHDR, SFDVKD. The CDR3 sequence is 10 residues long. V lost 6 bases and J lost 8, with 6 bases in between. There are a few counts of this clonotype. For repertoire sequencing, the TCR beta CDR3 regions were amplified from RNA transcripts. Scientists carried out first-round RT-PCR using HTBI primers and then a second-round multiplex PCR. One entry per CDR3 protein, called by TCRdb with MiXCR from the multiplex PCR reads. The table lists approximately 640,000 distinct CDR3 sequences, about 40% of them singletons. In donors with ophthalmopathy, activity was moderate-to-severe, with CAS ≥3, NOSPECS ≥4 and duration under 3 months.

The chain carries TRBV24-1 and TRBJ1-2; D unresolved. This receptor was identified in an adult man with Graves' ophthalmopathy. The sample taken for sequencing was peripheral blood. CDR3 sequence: CATSSAGYTF. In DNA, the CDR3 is TGTGCCACCAGTAGCGCCGGCTACACCTTC.